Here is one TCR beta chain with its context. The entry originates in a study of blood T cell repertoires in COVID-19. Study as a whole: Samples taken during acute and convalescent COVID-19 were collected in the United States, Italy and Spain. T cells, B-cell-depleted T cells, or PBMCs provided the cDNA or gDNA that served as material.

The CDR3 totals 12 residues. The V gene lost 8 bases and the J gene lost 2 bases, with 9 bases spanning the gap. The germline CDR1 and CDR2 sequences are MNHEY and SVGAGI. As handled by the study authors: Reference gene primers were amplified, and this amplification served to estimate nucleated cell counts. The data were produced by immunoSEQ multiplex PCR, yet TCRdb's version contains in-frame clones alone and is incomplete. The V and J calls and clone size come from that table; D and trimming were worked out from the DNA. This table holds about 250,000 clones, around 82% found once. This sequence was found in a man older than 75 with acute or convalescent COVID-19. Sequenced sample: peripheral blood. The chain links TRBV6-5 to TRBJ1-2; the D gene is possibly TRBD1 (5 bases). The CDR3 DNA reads TGTGCCAGCCAGTCAGGGAACTATGGCTACACCTTC. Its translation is CASQSGNYGYTF.